This note documents a single TCR beta chain sequence. This clone's antigen is unknown. The input lacks base qualities; no much larger clone sits a single base away. This sample stems from a study of esophageal squamous cell carcinoma under preoperative chemotherapy (dated by TCRdb to between 2018 and 2020). For context, the study as a whole: In the study, TCR repertoires were profiled in both peripheral blood T cells and tumor-infiltrating lymphocytes. The cohort comprised roughly five patients with primary esophageal squamous cell carcinoma. Repertoires from samples collected before paclitaxel-nedaplatin therapy were compared with repertoires from samples collected after the therapy. The study examined the effect of paclitaxel-nedaplatin chemotherapy on T-cell receptor repertoires in patients with esophageal squamous cell carcinoma. Overall study outcomes, separate from this receptor: After chemotherapy, peripheral T cells showed a significant rise in TCR diversity, whereas tumor-infiltrating lymphocytes did not. Post-treatment tumor-infiltrating lymphocytes appeared to be derived in part from peripheral T cells migrating into the tumor, rather than solely from local clonal changes. Paclitaxel-nedaplatin therapy caused immediate and substantial changes in clonotype frequency, and abundant clones were more likely to contract than to amplify. The cohort was small, with only a few patients with esophageal squamous cell carcinoma analyzed.

Library preparation was by PCR. These reads were obtained on a HiSeq X Ten. High-throughput sequencing was used to characterize the TCR repertoires. TCRdb trimmed the raw reads at Q25, called clones with MiXCR and kept productive beta chains. For every CDR3 protein sequence, its rows merge into one entry that carries the most common genes and DNA. The sample records about 16,000 distinct CDR3 sequences, approximately 50% of which are singletons. The top ten constitute around 29% of the sample. From the cysteine up to the phenylalanine, the CDR3 has a length of 17 residues. The kept DNA is CDR3 alone, 51 bases in frame from the first base. The germline V gene sets CDR1 to SGHTA and CDR2 to FQGTGA. The V end gives up 4 bases and the J end 5 bases, leaving 15 bases in the junction not matched to a gene. The label giving this sample's time point can be read as: before preoperative PTX-NDP chemotherapy. Patients received paclitaxel-nedaplatin as preoperative chemotherapy before surgery.

The rearrangement joined TRBV7-3 to TRBJ2-5, and TRBD2 matches 8 of the central bases. Sampling was carried out from a patient given preoperative chemotherapy. This receptor was obtained from a human donor with esophageal squamous cell carcinoma. The donor label of this sample is uncertain. The CDR3 here reads CASSSFPLAGGRETQYF. The nucleotide sequence reads as follows: TGTGCCAGCAGCTCCTTCCCTCTAGCGGGCGGTAGGGAGACCCAGTACTTC.